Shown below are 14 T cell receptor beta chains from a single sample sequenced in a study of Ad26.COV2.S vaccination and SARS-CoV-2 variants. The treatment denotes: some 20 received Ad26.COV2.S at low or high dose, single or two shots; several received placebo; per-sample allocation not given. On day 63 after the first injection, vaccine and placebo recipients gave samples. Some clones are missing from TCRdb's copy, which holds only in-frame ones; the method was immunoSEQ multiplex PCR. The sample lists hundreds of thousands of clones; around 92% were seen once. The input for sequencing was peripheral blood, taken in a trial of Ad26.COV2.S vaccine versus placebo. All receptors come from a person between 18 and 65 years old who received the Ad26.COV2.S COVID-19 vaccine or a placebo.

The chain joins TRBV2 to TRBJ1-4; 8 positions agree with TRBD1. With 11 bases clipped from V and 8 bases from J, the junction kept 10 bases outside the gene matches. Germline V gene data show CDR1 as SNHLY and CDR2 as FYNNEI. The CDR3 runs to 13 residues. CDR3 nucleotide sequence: TGTGCCTGGCAAGGACAGGGAGGGGAAAAACTGTTTTTT. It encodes CAWQGQGGEKLFF.

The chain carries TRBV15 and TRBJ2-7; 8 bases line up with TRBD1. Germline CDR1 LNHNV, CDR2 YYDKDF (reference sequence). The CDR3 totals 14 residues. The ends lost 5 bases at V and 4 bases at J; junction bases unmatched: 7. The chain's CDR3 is CATSPGQGRYEQYF. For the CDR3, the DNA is TGTGCCACCAGCCCTGGACAGGGAAGGTACGAGCAGTACTTC.

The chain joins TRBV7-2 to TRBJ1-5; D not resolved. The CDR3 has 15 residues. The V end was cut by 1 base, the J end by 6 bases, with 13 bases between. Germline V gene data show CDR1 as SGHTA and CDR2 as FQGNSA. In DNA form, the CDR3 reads TGTGCCAGCAGCTTAGAAGGAGAGGTCCGTCAGCCCCAGCATTTT. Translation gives CASSLEGEVRQPQHF. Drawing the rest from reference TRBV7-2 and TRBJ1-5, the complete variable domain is GAGVSQSPSNKVTEKGKDVELRCDPISGHTALYWYRQSLGQGLEFLIYFQGNSAPDKSGLPSDRFSAERTGGSVSTLTIQRTQQEDSAVYLCASSLEGEVRQPQHFGDGTRLSIL.

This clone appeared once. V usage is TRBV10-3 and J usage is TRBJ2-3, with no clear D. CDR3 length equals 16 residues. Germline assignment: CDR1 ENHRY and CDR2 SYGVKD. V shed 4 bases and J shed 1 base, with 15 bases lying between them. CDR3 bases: TGTGCCATCAGTGGGGATACCACAATCGGCACAGATACGCAGTATTTT. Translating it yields CAISGDTTIGTDTQYF.

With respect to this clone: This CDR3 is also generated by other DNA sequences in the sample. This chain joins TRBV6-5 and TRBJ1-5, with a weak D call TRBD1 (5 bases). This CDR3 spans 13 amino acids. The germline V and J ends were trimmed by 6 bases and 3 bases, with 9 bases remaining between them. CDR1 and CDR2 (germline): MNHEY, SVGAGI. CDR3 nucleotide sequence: TGTGCCAGCAGCCGGGACCCCAATCAGCCCCAGCATTTT. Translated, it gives CASSRDPNQPQHF.

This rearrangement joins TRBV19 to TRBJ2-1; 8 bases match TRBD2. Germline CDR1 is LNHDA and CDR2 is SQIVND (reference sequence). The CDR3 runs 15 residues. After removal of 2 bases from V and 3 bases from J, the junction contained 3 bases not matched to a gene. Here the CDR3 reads CASSIFSGNYNEQFF. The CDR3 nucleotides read TGTGCCAGTAGTATATTTAGCGGGAACTACAATGAGCAGTTCTTC.

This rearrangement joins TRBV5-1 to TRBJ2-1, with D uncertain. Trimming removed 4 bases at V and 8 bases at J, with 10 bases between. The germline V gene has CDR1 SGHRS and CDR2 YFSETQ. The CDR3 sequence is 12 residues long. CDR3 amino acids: CASSIDWYEQFF. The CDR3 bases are TGCGCCAGCAGCATCGACTGGTATGAGCAGTTCTTC.

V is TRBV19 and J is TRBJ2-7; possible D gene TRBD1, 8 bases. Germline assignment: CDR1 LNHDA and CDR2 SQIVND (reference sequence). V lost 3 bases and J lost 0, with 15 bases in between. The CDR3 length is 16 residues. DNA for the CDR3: TGTGCCAGTAGTATTCGCGGGGGACAGGCCTCCTACGAGCAGTACTTC. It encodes CASSIRGGQASYEQYF.

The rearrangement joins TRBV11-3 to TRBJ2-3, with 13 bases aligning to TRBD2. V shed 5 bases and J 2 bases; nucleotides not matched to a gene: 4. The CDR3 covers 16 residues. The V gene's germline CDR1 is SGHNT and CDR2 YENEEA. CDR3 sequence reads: CASSPGLAGPTDTQYF. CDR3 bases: TGTGCCAGCAGCCCGGGACTAGCGGGGCCCACAGATACGCAGTATTTT.

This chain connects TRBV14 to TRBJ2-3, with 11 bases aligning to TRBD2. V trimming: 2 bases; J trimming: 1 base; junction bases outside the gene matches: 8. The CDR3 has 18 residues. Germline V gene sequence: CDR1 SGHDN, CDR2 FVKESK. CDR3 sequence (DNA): TGTGCCAGCAGCCAACGGCTAGCGGGAGGTTTAGGCACAGATACGCAGTATTTT. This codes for CASSQRLAGGLGTDTQYF.

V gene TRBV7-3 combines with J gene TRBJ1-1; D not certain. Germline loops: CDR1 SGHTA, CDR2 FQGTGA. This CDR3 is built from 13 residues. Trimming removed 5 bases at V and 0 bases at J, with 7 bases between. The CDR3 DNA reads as TGTGCCAGCAGCCGGTGGTTGAACACTGAAGCTTTCTTT. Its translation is CASSRWLNTEAFF.

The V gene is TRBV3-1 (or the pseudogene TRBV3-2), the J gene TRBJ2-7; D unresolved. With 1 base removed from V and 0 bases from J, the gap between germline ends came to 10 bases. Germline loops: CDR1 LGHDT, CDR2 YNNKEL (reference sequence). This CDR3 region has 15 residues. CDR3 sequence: CASSQGPSASYEQYF. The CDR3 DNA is TGTGCCAGCAGCCAAGGTCCTTCCGCCTCCTACGAGCAGTACTTC.

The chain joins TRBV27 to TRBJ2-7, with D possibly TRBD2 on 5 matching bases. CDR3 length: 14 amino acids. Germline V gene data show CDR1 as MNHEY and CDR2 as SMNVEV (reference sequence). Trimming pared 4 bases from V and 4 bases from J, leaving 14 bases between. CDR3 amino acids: CASSSSTRGYEQYF. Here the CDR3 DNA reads TGTGCCAGCAGTTCCTCGACTCGCGGGTACGAGCAGTACTTC.

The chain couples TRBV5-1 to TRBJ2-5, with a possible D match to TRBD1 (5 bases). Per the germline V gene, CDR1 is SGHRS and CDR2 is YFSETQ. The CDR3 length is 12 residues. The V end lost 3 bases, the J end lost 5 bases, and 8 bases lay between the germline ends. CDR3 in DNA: TGCGCCAGCAGCTCAGGGCGGGAGACCCAGTACTTC. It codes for CASSSGRETQYF.